This T cell receptor (beta chain) derives from a study of shared clonotypes between healthy human individuals. Trimming removed 5 bases from V and 7 bases from J; junction bases left unmatched: 8. The CDR3 sequence is 14 residues long. Germline lookup yields CDR1 LGHNT and CDR2 FRNRAP. TCRdb's table, derived via immunoSEQ multiplex PCR, lists solely in-frame clones and lacks some. The table records about 2.3 million clones, just under 95% of them present only once. A remark on this clone: The antigen is unknown.

General study results and limits: Clonotypes which were not shared had lower generation probabilities than clonotypes that all four donors shared. Sequencing depth was expected to influence donor clonotype sharing.

The specimen was naive CD4+ T cells from PBMCs. Regarding subset: CD45RA+ positively selected. The TCR sequence derives from a young man in good health. Some clones in this sample may be carry-over from other donors' samples. The genes are TRBV12-5 and TRBJ1-5, with TRBD1 identical over 7 bases. CDR3 bases: TGTGCTAGTGGTCTCTGGACAGGAGGCCAGCCCCAGCATTTT. Protein product: CASGLWTGGQPQHF.